This entry is about one TCR beta chain. No cognate antigen has been identified for it. There are no base qualities to consult, and no much larger clone falls within one base. All of the isolated RNA was reverse transcribed with the High Capacity cDNA Reverse Transcription Kit, so expressed TCRB transcripts were sequenced. Naive, central memory and regulatory T cell samples underwent deep immunoSEQ sequencing, averaging approximately 3.5 million total reads per sample. After sorted cells were lysed in RLT buffer, RNA was extracted with DNase-treated RNeasy Micro or Mini kits, with the choice depending on cell number. Each cell subset was processed on its own to prevent cross-contamination, while patient and healthy donor samples were processed together. The immunoSEQ multiplex PCR was used to amplify TCRB sequences from cDNA, generating 87-bp fragments that spanned the CDR3 region. Sequencing of the amplicons was done on the Illumina HiSeq platform. Concerning the study's data processing: Synthetic template baselines were used to correct PCR bias computationally, reads within Hamming distance 2 were collapsed, and singletons that could not be merged were discarded. Reads were aligned against IMGT so that V, D and J genes, CDR3 length and insertions or deletions at six rearrangement sites could be assigned. Within each subset, clonotype counts were normalized to the number of sorted cells before true diversity and Gini coefficients were calculated with the tcR R package. Repertoire sharing was quantified using the overlap coefficient calculated on TCRB nucleotide sequences. TCRdb retrieved this table from immuneACCESS and kept in-frame rearrangements only. Not all clones are present; in checked studies, unresolved V genes account for under half, and no reason is known for the remainder. Clonal size and the V and J genes are those of that table, whereas D and trimming came from the DNA. This sample comprises some 45,000 clones, approximately 70% of them detected only once. Clones ranked in the top ten supply about 2% of the sample.

Each donor gave one peripheral blood draw, approximately 110 mL on average, collected into heparinised tubes. Naive, central memory, regulatory and stem cell-like memory CD4+ T cells were sorted on a BD FACSAria II using a panel including CD45RO, CCR7, CD25, CD127, CD95 and CD27. Purity was above 98% for every sorted population. PBMCs were separated immediately by Lymphoprep density gradient centrifugation and were stained directly, without being cultured. So that batch effects would be minimized, each experiment stained and sorted samples in pairs, pairing one healthy donor with one patient. These data originate in a study of beta chain features in type 1 diabetes (dated by TCRdb to the late 2010s). With respect to the entire study: Mean age, gender distribution, total cell number and subset yield did not differ between patients and healthy donors. A total of roughly 98,000,000 sorted cells were examined across all samples, and RNA yield correlated strongly with the number of cells per subset. The study compared TCRB repertoires of sorted circulating CD4+ T cell subsets between recently diagnosed type 1 diabetes patients and matched healthy donors. Regulatory and stem cell-like memory subsets were obtained from only 8 patients and roughly 8 healthy donors, while naive and central memory subsets were obtained from all 28 donors. What the study reported, not specific to this receptor: At VDJ recombination sites, patients with type 1 diabetes made fewer insertions and deleted more nucleotides, a pattern implying thymic rearrangement abnormalities. Because the HLA sub-analyses included only small numbers of individuals, any influence of HLA type on TCRB rearrangement was left unresolved. A moderate but significant shortening of TCRB CDR3 length was observed in type 1 diabetes patients in all four CD4+ subsets. PCR may preferentially amplify shorter templates, but because patient and control samples were amplified and corrected together, any resulting skew would affect both groups equally. Naive, central memory and regulatory TCRB repertoires appeared to be more similar among patients than among healthy donors. Because cDNA was sequenced instead of genomic DNA, activated cells with high expression could be over-represented, although the groups did not differ in activation or CD3 levels.

Trimming accounts for 4 bases at V and 4 bases at J, while the number of junction bases matched to no gene is 6. The germline V gene provides CDR1 SGDLS and CDR2 YYNGEE. The CDR3 goes from the cysteine to the phenylalanine over 16 residues. CDR3 DNA is the only sequence kept; it has 48 bases, read in frame from the first base. This chain joins TRBV9 to TRBJ2-3; 13 central bases correspond to TRBD2. Sequencing was performed on Tregs from blood. The cell subset or site tag for this specimen amounts to: regulatory CD4+ T cells. The source is a woman aged 18-30 years with type 1 diabetes. At the DNA level, the sequence is TGTGCCAGCAGCATCCGACTAGCGGGAGGCGCAGATACGCAGTATTTT. It translates as CASSIRLAGGADTQYF.